This TCR beta chain was sequenced in a study of blood T cell repertoires in COVID-19. Study context: Sites across the United States, Italy and Spain contributed samples from acute and convalescent COVID-19. T cells, B-cell-depleted T cells, or PBMCs supplied cDNA or gDNA.

Germline values: CDR1 SGHAT, CDR2 FQNNGV. The CDR3 length is 15 residues. Germline trimming cut 1 base from V and 8 bases from J; bases unmatched to any gene: 9. This clone has only one observation. In the authors' methods: Researchers report that nucleated cell counts were estimated from reference gene primer amplification. TCRdb keeps only in-frame clones here, not all; method: immunoSEQ multiplex PCR. The V and J calls and clone size come from that table; D and trimming were worked out from the DNA. Of about 130,000 clones in the sample, under 90% are singletons; the top ten hold 12%. The chain is built from TRBV11-2 and TRBJ1-2, with 8 bases identical to TRBD1. Source material: peripheral blood. The origin of this receptor is a woman aged 60-75 years with acute or convalescent COVID-19. DNA of the CDR3: TGTGCCAGCAGCTTAGCCAGGGGGCGCCCCTGGGGCTACACCTTC. The encoded protein is CASSLARGRPWGYTF.